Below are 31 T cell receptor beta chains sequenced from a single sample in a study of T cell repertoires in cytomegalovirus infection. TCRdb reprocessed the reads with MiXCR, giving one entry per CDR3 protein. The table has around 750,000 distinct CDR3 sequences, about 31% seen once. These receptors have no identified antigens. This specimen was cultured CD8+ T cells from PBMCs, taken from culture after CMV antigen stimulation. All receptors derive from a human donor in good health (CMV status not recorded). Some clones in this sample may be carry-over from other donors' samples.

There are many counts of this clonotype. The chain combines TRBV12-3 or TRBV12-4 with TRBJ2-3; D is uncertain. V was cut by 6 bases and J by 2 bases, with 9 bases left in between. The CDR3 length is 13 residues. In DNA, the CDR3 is TGTGCCAGCAGCCCCAAGTCCACAGATACGCAGTATTTT. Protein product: CASSPKSTDTQYF.

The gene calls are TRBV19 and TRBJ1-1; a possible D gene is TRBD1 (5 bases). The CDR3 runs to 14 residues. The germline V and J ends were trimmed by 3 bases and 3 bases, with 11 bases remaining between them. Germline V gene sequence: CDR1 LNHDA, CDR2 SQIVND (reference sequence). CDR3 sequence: CASSMGRGDTEAFF. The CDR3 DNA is TGTGCCAGTAGTATGGGTCGAGGGGACACTGAAGCTTTCTTT.

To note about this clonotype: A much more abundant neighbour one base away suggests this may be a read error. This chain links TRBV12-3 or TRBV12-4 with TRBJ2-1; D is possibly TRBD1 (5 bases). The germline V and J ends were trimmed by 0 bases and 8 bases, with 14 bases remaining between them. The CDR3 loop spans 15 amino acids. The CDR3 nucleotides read TGTGCCAGCAGTTTAGCTATGGACACTAACGATGAGCAGTTCTTC. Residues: CASSLAMDTNDEQFF.

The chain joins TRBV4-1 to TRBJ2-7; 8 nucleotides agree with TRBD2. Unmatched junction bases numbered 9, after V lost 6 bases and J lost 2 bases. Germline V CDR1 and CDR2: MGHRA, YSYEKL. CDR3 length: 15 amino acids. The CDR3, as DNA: TGCGCCAGCAGACTCACTGCGGGGGGCGCCTACGAGCAGTACGTC. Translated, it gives CASRLTAGGAYEQYV.

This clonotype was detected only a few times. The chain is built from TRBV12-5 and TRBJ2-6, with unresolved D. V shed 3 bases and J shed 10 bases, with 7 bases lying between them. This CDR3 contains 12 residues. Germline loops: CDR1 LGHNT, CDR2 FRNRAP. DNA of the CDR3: TGTGCTAGTGGTTTCCGTCCGAACGTCCTGACTTTC. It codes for CASGFRPNVLTF.

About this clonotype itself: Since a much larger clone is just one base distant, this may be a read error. The CDR3 protein is CVLRTGENTGELFF. The DNA of the CDR3 is TGTGTCCTTAGGACAGGGGAGAACACCGGGGAGCTGTTTTTT. The gene calls are TRBV7-6 and TRBJ2-2; 9 nucleotides line up with TRBD1. The germline gives CDR1 SGHVS, CDR2 FNYEAQ. There are 14 residues in the CDR3.

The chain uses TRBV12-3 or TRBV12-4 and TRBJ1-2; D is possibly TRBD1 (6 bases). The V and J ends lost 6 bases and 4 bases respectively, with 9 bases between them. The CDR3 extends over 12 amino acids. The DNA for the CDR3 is TGTGCCAGCAGATCGACAGGCTATGGCTACACCTTC. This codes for CASRSTGYGYTF.

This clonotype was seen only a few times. CDR3 nucleotide sequence: TGTGCCACCAGTGATTTGATGGGGGATGAGCAGTTCTTC. Translation gives CATSDLMGDEQFF. This chain links TRBV24-1 with TRBJ2-1; D tentatively reads TRBD1 or TRBD2 (5 bases each). Trimming took off 0 bases at V and 8 bases at J, with 7 bases between the two ends. In germline, CDR1 is KGHDR, CDR2 SFDVKD. This CDR3 contains 13 residues.

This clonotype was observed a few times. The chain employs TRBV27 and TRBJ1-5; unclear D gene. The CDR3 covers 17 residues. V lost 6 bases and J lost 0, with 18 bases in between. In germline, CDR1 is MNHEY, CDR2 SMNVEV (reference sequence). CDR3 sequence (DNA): TGTGCCAGCAGCCTGGACGGTGGAGGTTATAGCAATCAGCCCCAGCATTTT. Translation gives CASSLDGGGYSNQPQHF.

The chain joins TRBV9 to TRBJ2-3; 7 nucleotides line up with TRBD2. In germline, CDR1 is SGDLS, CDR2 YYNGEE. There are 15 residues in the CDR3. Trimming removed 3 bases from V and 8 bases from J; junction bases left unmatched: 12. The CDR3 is CASSGHMMGGSTQYF. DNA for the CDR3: TGTGCCAGCAGCGGACATATGATGGGGGGGAGTACGCAGTATTTT.

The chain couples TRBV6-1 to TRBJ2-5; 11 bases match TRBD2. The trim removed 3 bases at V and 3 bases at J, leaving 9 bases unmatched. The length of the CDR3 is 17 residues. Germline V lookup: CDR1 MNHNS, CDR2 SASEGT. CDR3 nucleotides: TGTGCCAGCAGTGATTTCCTACTAGCGGGGGTGAAAGAGACCCAGTACTTC. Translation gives CASSDFLLAGVKETQYF.

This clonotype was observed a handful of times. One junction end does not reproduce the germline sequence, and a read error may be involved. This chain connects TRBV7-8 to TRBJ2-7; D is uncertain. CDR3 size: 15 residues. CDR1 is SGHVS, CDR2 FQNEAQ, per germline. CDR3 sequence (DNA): TGTGCCAGCAGCTCGCCCCCGGGCCCCTCCCACGAGCAGTACTTC. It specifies CASSSPPGPSHEQYF.

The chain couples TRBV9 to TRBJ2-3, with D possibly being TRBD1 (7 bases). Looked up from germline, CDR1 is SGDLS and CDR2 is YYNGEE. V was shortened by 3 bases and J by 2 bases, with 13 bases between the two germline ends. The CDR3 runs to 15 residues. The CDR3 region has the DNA TGTGCCAGCAGCGGCCGGAGGGGGCTCACAGATACGCAGTATTTT. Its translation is CASSGRRGLTDTQYF. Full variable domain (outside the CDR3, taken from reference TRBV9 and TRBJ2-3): DSGVTQTPKHLITATGQRVTLRCSPRSGDLSVYWYQQSLDQGLQFLIQYYNGEERAKGNILERFSAQQFPDLHSELNLSSLELGDSALYFCASSGRRGLTDTQYFGPGTRLTVL.

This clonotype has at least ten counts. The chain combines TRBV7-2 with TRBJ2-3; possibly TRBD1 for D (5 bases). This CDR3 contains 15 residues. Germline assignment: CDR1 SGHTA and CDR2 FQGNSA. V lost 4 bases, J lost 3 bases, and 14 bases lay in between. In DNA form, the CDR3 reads TGTGCCAGCAGCTCCCCGCCCAGGGTGACAGATACGCAGTATTTT. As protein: CASSSPPRVTDTQYF.

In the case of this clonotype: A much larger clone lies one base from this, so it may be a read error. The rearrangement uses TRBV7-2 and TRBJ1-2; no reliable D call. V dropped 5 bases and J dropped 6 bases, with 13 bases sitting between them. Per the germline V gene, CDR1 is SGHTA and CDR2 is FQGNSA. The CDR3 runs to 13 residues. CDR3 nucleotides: TGTGCCAGCAGCCATACCCATGATAATGGCTACACCTTC. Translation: CASSHTHDNGYTF.

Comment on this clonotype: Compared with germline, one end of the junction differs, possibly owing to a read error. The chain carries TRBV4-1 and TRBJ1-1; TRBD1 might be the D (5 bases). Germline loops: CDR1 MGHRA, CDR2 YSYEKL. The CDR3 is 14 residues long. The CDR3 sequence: CASSQGRASTEPFF. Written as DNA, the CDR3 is TGCGCCAGCAGCCAAGGCAGGGCTTCCACTGAACCTTTCTTT.

The CDR3 DNA reads TGTGCCAGCAGTTACTCGGAACAGGGTGCCAGCTCCTATAATTCACCCCTCCACTTT. Translating it yields CASSYSEQGASSYNSPLHF. The rearrangement links TRBV6-6 to TRBJ1-6; D may be TRBD1 (6 bases). CDR3 length: 19 amino acids. V dropped 0 bases and J dropped 0 bases, with 15 bases sitting between them. Per germline, CDR1 MNHNY and CDR2 SVGAGI (reference sequence).

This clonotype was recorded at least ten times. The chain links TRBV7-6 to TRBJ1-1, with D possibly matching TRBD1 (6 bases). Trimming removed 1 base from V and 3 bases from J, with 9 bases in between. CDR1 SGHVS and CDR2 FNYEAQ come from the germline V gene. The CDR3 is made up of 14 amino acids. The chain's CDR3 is CASSLGGRDTEAFF. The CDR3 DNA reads TGTGCCAGCAGCTTAGGGGGGCGTGACACTGAAGCTTTCTTT.

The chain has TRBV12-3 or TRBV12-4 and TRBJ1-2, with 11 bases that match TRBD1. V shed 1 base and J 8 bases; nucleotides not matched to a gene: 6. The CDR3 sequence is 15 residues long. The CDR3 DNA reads TGTGCCAGCAGTTTAGGGGACAGGGGGGTAGGAGGCTACACCTTC. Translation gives CASSLGDRGVGGYTF.

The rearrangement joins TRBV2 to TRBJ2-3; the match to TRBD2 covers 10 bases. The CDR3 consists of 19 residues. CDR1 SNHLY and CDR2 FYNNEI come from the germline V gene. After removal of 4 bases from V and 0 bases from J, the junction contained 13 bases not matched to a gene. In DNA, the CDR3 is TGTGCCAGCAGTGGATATTTAACCGGGACTAGCGAAAGCACAGATACGCAGTATTTT. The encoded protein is CASSGYLTGTSESTDTQYF.

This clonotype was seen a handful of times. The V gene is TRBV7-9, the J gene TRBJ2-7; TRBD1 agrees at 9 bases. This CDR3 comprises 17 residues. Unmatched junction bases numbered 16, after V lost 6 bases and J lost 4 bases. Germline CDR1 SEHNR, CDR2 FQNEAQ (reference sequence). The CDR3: CASSLTRSGQGHYEQYV. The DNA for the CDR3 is TGTGCCAGCAGTTTAACTCGTTCGGGACAGGGACATTACGAGCAGTACGTC.

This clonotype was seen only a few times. Here the CDR3 DNA reads TGTGCCAGCAGCCGTGGGGGACAGTCGGGCAATCAGCCCCAGCATTTT. Encoded protein: CASSRGGQSGNQPQHF. This chain links TRBV6-1 with TRBJ1-5; the match to TRBD1 covers 7 bases. Germline-derived CDR1 and CDR2 are MNHNS and SASEGT. The CDR3 is 16 amino acids. The V segment lost 6 bases and the J segment 2 bases; nucleotides outside the gene matches: 10.

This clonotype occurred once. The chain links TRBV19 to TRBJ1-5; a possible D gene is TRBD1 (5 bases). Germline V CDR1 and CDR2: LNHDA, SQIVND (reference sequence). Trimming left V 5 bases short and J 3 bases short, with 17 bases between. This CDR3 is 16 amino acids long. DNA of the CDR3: TGTGCCAGTAGTCCCGAACTGGAGGGGTACAATCAGCCCCAGCATTTT. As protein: CASSPELEGYNQPQHF.

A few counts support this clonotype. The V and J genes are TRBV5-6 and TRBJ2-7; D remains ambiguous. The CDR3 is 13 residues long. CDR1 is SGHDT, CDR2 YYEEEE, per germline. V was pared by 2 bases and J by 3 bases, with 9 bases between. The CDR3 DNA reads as TGTGCCAGCAGCTTCGGGTCTAACTACGAGCAGTACGTC. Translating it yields CASSFGSNYEQYV.

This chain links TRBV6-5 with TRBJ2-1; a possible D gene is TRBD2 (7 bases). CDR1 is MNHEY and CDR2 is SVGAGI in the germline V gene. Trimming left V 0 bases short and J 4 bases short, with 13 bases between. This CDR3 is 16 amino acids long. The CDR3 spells CASSYSGGAGYNEQFF. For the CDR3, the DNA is TGTGCCAGCAGTTACTCAGGGGGGGCAGGATACAATGAGCAGTTCTTC.

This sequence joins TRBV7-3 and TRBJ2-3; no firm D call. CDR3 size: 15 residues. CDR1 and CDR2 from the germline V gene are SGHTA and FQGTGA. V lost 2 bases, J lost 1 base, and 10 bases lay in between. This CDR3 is CASSLYAGGTDTQYF. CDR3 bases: TGTGCCAGCAGCTTATATGCCGGAGGCACAGATACGCAGTATTTT.

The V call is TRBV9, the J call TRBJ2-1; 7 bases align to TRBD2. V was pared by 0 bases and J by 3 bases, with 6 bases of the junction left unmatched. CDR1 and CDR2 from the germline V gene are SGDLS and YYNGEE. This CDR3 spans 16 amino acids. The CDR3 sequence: CASSVERGGFYNEQFF. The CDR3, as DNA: TGTGCCAGCAGCGTAGAACGCGGGGGTTTCTACAATGAGCAGTTCTTC.

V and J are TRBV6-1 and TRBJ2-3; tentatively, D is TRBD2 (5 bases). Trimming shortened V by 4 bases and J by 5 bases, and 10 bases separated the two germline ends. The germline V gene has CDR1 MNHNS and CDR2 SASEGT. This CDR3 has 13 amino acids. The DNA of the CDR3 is TGTGCCAGCAGTGCCACACTAGGAGATACGCAGTATTTT. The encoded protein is CASSATLGDTQYF.

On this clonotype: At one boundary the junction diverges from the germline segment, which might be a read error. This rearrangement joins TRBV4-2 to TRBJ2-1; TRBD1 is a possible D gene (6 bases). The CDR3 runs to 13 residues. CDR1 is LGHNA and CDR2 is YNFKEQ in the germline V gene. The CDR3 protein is CANSQADSHEQFF. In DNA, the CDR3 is TGTGCCAACAGCCAAGCGGACAGCCATGAGCAGTTCTTC.

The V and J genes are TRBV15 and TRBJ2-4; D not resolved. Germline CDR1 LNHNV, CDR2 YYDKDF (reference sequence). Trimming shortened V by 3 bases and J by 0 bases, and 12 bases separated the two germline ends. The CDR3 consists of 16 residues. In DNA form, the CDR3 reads TGTGCCACCAGCAGCGCAGGAAGTCTAGCCAAAAACATTCAGTACTTC. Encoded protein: CATSSAGSLAKNIQYF. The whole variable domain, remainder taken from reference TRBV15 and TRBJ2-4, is DAMVIQNPRYQVTQFGKPVTLSCSQTLNHNVMYWYQQKSSQAPKLLFHYYDKDFNNEADTPDNFQSRRPNTSFCFLDIRSPGLGDTAMYLCATSSAGSLAKNIQYFGAGTRLSVL.

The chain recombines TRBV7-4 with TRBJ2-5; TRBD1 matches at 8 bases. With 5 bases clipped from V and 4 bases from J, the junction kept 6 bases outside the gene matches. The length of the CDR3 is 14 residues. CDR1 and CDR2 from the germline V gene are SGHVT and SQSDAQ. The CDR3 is CASSGRTGLETQYF. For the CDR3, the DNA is TGTGCCAGCAGCGGTAGGACAGGGTTAGAGACCCAGTACTTC.